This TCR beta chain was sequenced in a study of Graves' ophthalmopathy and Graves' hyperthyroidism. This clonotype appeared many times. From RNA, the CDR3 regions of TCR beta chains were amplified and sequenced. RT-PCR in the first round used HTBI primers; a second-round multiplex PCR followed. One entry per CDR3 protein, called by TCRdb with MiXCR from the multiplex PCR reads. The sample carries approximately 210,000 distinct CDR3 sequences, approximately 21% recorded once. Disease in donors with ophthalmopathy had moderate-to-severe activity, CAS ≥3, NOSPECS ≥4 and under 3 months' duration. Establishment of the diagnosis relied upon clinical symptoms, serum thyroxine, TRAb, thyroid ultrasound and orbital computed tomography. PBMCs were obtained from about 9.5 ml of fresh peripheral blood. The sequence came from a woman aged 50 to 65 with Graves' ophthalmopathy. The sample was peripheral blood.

CDR3 residues: CASSLDNSPLHF. The DNA of the CDR3 is TGTGCCAGCAGCCTAGATAATTCACCCCTCCACTTT. The chain couples TRBV7-9 to TRBJ1-6; D unresolved. Germline assignment: CDR1 SEHNR and CDR2 FQNEAQ (reference sequence). The CDR3 spans 12 residues. The V gene lost 5 bases and the J gene lost 5 bases, with 4 bases spanning the gap.